Each of the 10 T cell receptor beta chains below was sequenced from the same sample in a study of cytomegalovirus exposure and HLA in healthy donors. Clones were read by immunoSEQ multiplex PCR, and TCRdb kept only the in-frame ones, dropping some. This table holds a few hundred thousand clones, approximately 86% found once. The sample consisted of PBMCs. The receptor set was obtained from a young woman in good health and CMV-seronegative.

V and J are TRBV11-1 and TRBJ2-7, with D possibly TRBD2 on 6 matching bases. The V gene lost 0 bases and the J gene lost 6 bases, with 9 bases spanning the gap. The length of the CDR3 is 13 residues. Germline values: CDR1 SGHAT, CDR2 FQDESV (reference sequence). The CDR3 region has the DNA TGTGCCAGCAGCTTAGCGCGGGGTTTCGAGCAGTACTTC. It translates to CASSLARGFEQYF.

This clone is a singleton in its sample. This chain joins TRBV5-1 and TRBJ1-1; D unresolved. Germline V gene lookup returns CDR1 SGHRS and CDR2 YFSETQ. Deletions cut 5 bases from V and 4 bases from J, with 12 bases between. The CDR3 is 13 amino acids. CDR3 in amino acids: CASSGRSGTEAFF. In nucleotides, the CDR3 is TGCGCCAGCAGTGGCAGGTCTGGCACTGAAGCTTTCTTT.

V and J are TRBV7-8 and TRBJ2-7, with 11 bases aligning to TRBD2. Trimming at V came to 8 bases and at J to 7 bases, leaving 4 bases not matched to a gene. The CDR3 length is 12 residues. The germline V gene encodes CDR1 SGHVS and CDR2 FQNEAQ. The CDR3 loop reads CASGTSGGEQYF. CDR3 sequence (DNA): TGTGCCAGCGGGACTAGCGGTGGGGAGCAGTACTTC. The full variable domain, its missing parts supplied by reference TRBV7-8 and TRBJ2-7, is GAGVSQSPRYKVAKRGQDVALRCDPISGHVSLFWYQQALGQGPEFLTYFQNEAQLDKSGLPSDRFFAERPEGSVSTLKIQRTQQEDSAVYLCASGTSGGEQYFGPGTRLTVT.

The chain has TRBV28 and TRBJ2-4; tentatively, D is TRBD1 (6 bases). The CDR3 is made up of 15 amino acids. Germline CDR1 MDHEN, CDR2 SYDVKM. V lost 2 bases and J lost 0, with 8 bases in between. The CDR3 sequence: CASSLQGLAKNIQYF. The CDR3, as DNA: TGTGCCAGCAGTTTACAGGGGCTAGCCAAAAACATTCAGTACTTC. The variable domain in full, completed from reference TRBV28 and TRBJ2-4, reads DVKVTQSSRYLVKRTGEKVFLECVQDMDHENMFWYRQDPGLGLRLIYFSYDVKMKEKGDIPEGYSVSREKKERFSLILESASTNQTSMYLCASSLQGLAKNIQYFGAGTRLSVL.

This clone occurred a few times. CDR3 in DNA: TGTGCCAGCAGCCCTATAATCGGGGGGCAGCCCCAGCATTTT. This sequence encodes CASSPIIGGQPQHF. The V and J genes are TRBV28 and TRBJ1-5; tentative D call: TRBD1 (5 bases). Between the trimmed V and J ends, which lost 6 bases and 7 bases, there was a span of 16 bases. Looked up from germline, CDR1 is MDHEN and CDR2 is SYDVKM. The length of the CDR3 is 14 residues.

In DNA, the CDR3 is TGTGCCAGCAGCCTTGGGGACATTCGCTACACCTTC. Translated, it gives CASSLGDIRYTF. The chain is built from TRBV5-6 and TRBJ1-2, with D possibly TRBD1 on 6 matching bases. Trimming stripped 4 bases from V and 9 bases from J, with 13 bases between. This CDR3 has 12 residues. Germline loops: CDR1 SGHDT, CDR2 YYEEEE.

The chain uses TRBV29-1 and TRBJ1-2; a weak D match, TRBD1 (5 bases). Looked up from germline, CDR1 is SQVTM and CDR2 is ANQGSEA. V was cut by 6 bases and J by 4 bases, with 12 bases left in between. CDR3 length: 12 amino acids. CDR3 coding DNA: TGCAGCGTGAAGCAGGGAGGCTATGGCTACACCTTC. Its protein product is CSVKQGGYGYTF.

V is TRBV4-1 and J is TRBJ2-7, with TRBD1 identical over 9 bases. V shed 1 base and J 1 base; nucleotides not matched to a gene: 8. The CDR3 consists of 17 residues. The germline CDR1 and CDR2 sequences are MGHRA and YSYEKL. CDR3 region: CASSQGVRDRVSYEQYF. For the CDR3, the DNA is TGCGCCAGCAGCCAAGGAGTTCGGGACAGGGTTTCCTACGAGCAGTACTTC.

The chain is built from TRBV27 and TRBJ1-2; perhaps TRBD1 as D (5 bases). V lost 1 base and J lost 8, with 11 bases in between. CDR3 length: 13 amino acids. Per germline, CDR1 MNHEY and CDR2 SMNVEV (reference sequence). This chain's CDR3 is CASSLLAGMGYTF. CDR3 sequence (DNA): TGTGCCAGCAGTTTATTGGCAGGGATGGGCTACACCTTC.

V usage is TRBV25-1 and J usage is TRBJ1-2; 7 bases agree with TRBD1. Germline lookup yields CDR1 MGHDK and CDR2 SYGVNS. CDR3 length: 14 residues. J gave up 4 bases and V 1 base, and 3 bases lay outside the gene matches. The CDR3 DNA sequence: TGTGCCAGCAGTGAATTACGGGACAGCTATGGCTACACCTTC. This sequence encodes CASSELRDSYGYTF.